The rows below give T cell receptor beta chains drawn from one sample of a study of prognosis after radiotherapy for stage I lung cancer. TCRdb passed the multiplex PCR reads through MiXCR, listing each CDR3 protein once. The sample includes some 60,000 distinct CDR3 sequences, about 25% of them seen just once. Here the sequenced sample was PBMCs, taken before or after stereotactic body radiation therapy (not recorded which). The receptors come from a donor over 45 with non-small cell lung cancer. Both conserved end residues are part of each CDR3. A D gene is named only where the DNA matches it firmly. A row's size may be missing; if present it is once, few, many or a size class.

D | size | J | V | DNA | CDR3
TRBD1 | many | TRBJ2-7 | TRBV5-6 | TGTGCCAGCAGGGACAGGCGTCACGAGCAGTACTTC | CASRDRRHEQYF
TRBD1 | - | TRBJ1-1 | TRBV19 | TGTGCCAGTAGCCGACAGGGTCCGTGCACTGAAGCTTTCTTT | CASSRQGPCTEAFF
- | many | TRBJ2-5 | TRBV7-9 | TGTGCCAGCAGCCGCTCTCTAGGGTTGGGTGAGACCCAGTACTTC | CASSRSLGLGETQYF
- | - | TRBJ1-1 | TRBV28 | TGTCCCAGCAGTTTAAACGGGTGGACTGAAGCTTTCTTT | CPSSLNGWTEAFF
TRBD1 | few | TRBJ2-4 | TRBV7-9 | TGTGCCAGCAGCTTAGAGTACAGGGGAAACATTCAGTACTTC | CASSLEYRGNIQYF
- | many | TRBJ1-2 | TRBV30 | TGTGCCTGGAGTAACGCTAACTATGGCTACACCTTC | CAWSNANYGYTF
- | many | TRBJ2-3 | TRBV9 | TGTGCCAGCAGCGCCGGACAGTTCGCAGATACGCAGTATTTT | CASSAGQFADTQYF
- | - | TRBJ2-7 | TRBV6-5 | TGTGCCAGCAGTTATTCAAGAAGACCTCATTCCAGCTCCTACGAGCAGTACTTC | CASSYSRRPHSSSYEQYF
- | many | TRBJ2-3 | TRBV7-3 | TGTGCCAGCAGCCAGGGGGGCGGGGGCACAGATACGCAGTATTTT | CASSQGGGGTDTQYF
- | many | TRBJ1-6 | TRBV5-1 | TGCGCCAGCAGCTTGACAGCAATTAATTCACCCCTCCACTTT | CASSLTAINSPLHF
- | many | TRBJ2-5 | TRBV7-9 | TGTGCCAGCAGCCTCGACGGGAAAGAGACCCAGTACTTC | CASSLDGKETQYF
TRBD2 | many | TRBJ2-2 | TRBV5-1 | TGCGCCAGCAGCCTACCTCCGGGACTAGTCACTTCCGGGGAGCTGTTTTTT | CASSLPPGLVTSGELFF
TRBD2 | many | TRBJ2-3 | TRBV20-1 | TGCAGTCCCCTGAAGCTAGCGGGAGGGGATACGCAGTATTTT | CSPLKLAGGDTQYF
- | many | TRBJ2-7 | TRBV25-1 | TGTGCCAGCAGGACTGGGGAACTCTACGAGCAGTACTTC | CASRTGELYEQYF
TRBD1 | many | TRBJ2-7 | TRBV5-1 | TGCGCCAGCAGCGTCGGGACAGCCACCTCCTACGAGCAGTACTTC | CASSVGTATSYEQYF
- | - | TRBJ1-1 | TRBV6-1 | TGTGCCAGCGTGGACAGAATGAACACTGCAGATTTCTTT | CASVDRMNTADFF
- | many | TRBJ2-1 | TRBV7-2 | TGTGCCAGCAGCCGACAGGAGCTAGGGGATGAGCAGTTCTTC | CASSRQELGDEQFF
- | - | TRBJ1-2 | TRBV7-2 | TGTGCCAGCAGCGCGTTTGCAGATTTGGATGGCTACAACTTC | CASSAFADLDGYNF
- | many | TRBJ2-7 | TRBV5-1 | TGCGCCAGCAGCTCGCAGGGGGGAATCTACGAGCAGTACTTC | CASSSQGGIYEQYF
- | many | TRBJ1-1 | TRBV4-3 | TGCGCCAGCAGCCAAGATCCCGTCTCCCCCACTGAAGCTTTCTTT | CASSQDPVSPTEAFF
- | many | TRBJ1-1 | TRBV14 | TGTGCCAGCAGCCACACAGGGAGGACTGAAGCTTTCTTT | CASSHTGRTEAFF
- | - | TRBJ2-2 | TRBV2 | TGTGTCAGCAGTGTTATCACCGGGGAGCTGTTTTTT | CVSSVITGELFF
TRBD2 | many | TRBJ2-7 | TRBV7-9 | TGTGCCAGCAGCTCACTAGCGGAAACCTACGAGCAGTACTTC | CASSSLAETYEQYF
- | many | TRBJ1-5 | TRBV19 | TGTGCCAGTAGTATTTTCAATCAGCCCCAGCATTTT | CASSIFNQPQHF
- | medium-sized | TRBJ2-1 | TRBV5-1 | TGTGCCAGCAGCTTTACAGGGTCCTCCTACAATGAGCAGTTCTTC | CASSFTGSSYNEQFF
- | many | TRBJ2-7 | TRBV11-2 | TGTGCCAGCAGCATAGGGGCCGAGCAGTACTTC | CASSIGAEQYF
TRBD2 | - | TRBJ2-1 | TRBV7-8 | TGTGCCAGCAGCAAAGGAGGACTAGCGGTTTACAATGAGCAGTTCTTC | CASSKGGLAVYNEQFF
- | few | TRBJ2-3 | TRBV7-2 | TGTGCCAGCAGCGAGCGGACCGGTACTTACACAGATACGCAGTATTTT | CASSERTGTYTDTQYF